The source of this TCR beta chain is a study of shared clonotypes between healthy human individuals (TCRdb year 2020). Some background on the complete study: The cohort included three men and a couple of women between 18 and 49 years of age. Per donor, three plates each were used for CD4 naive and CD4 memory, two for CD8 naive, and one for CD8 memory. To estimate repertoire size and how much clonotypes are shared between individuals, the study performed deep sequencing of blood TCR repertoires from a handful of healthy adults. Different laboratories and diverse techniques were used to prepare libraries and sequence TCR repertoires, to increase sequencing depth and limit assay-specific biases. Between about 0.8 and 9 billion PBMCs per donor were obtained by leukapheresis.

Broader findings and caveats from the paper: Clonotypes shared by all four sorted-subset donors showed higher generation probabilities than non-shared clonotypes. Pairwise subsampling led to the expectation that sequencing depth would affect the degree of clonotype sharing among donors. Sampling was restricted to blood, and TCR repertoires in tissue are likely to differ from TCR repertoires in blood. Incomplete sequencing was indicated by rarefaction of sorted-subset datasets, despite the large sequencing depth. Sharing across a handful of donors was observed for approximately 5% of naive CD4, about 4% of naive CD8, over 2% of memory CD4, and about 0.39% of memory CD8 clonotypes. The genetic and exposure-history diversity represented was limited by the small number of donors. Naive subsets generally had larger estimated clonotype richness than memory subsets.

As concerns this clone: The target of this receptor is not known. Base qualities are not recorded, but no much larger clone differs from it by a single base.

CD8 naive samples consisted of CD45RO-negative cells that were positively selected for CCR7, yielding a CD45RA+CCR7+ population without TemRA cells. The donors were healthy, HIV-negative adults who had no recently reported acute infections or vaccinations. Every donor was a Caucasian adult living in Nashville, Tennessee, USA. Blood was obtained by leukapheresis, after which PBMCs were separated by Ficoll-Histopaque density gradient centrifugation and cryopreserved in liquid nitrogen vapor phase. Analytical flow cytometry was used to check the purity and quantity of each magnetically sorted T cell population. Each sorted fraction had its genomic DNA isolated and then quantified by UV absorbance on a Nanodrop 2000c. V is pruned by 5 bases and J by 0 bases, leaving 10 bases of the junction without a gene match. Measured from the cysteine to the phenylalanine, the CDR3 is 16 residues long. The sequence is cut down to CDR3 DNA, 48 bases in frame from base 1. The germline V gene provides CDR1 SGHTA and CDR2 FQGNSA.

Using the deep immunoSEQ assay, TCR CDR3 regions were amplified from genomic DNA by multiplex PCR. Genomic DNA extracted from each cell subset was distributed evenly over all wells of several immunoSEQ 96-well plates, and each plate served as one replicate. For sorted subsets, each replicate PCR was loaded with approximately 200 ng genomic DNA, equivalent to 30,000 or so T cell genomes. Purified libraries were measured with a Qubit 3.0 fluorometer, size-checked on a Bioanalyzer 2100, and measured again with the KAPA Library Quantification kit. Every immunoSEQ 96-well plate was sequenced on a separate single-read 150-cycle Illumina NextSeq 550 flow cell. Per the source publication's procedure: The immunoSEQ output contained only junctional sequences without quality scores, so filtering could not match that applied to full-length reads. To assign V/J genes and CDR3, sequences were annotated using PyIR, a Python wrapper for IgBLAST v1.9, with IMGT germline references. Reads were removed for weak V/J assignments (E-value above 1e-6), missing CDR3, stop codons, out-of-frame junctions, or ambiguous translated residues. A V3J clonotype was defined by an identical inferred V gene, J gene, and CDR3 amino acid sequence. Percentage overlap between repertoires was calculated by dividing the number of shared unique clonotypes by the size of the smaller repertoire. Repertoire richness was assessed with RTK rarefaction, the Chao1 estimator, and Recon v2.1 estimates of unobserved clonotypes. Generation probabilities were computed with OLGA for all TCRbeta clonotypes obtained by the gDNA method from several donors. TCRdb carries this immuneACCESS record with in-frame sequences only. Its versions omit some clonotypes, under half of them owing to an unresolved V gene in the studies checked, with the rest unexplained. The V and J calls and the clone size are those of that table, but D and trimming were determined from the DNA. This sample has hundreds of thousands of clones in its table, and roughly 98% of those were observed once. The ten largest make up approximately 0.3% of the sample.

The rearranged segments are TRBV7-2 and TRBJ2-7; TRBD2 matches 7 bases in the middle. This receptor was obtained from a man aged 25-45 years in good health. Sequencing input: naive CD8+ T cells sorted from blood. The meaning of the sample's cell subset or site label: CD45RA+CCR7+. The DNA sequence is TGTGCCAGCAGCCATTATACTAGCGTCTCCTCCTACGAGCAGTACTTC. This is translated as CASSHYTSVSSYEQYF.